This entry describes one TCR beta chain. Its cognate antigen is unknown. The record originates from a study of CD8 T cells in ankylosing spondylitis. Study-level findings and limits: Reported data indicate significant enrichment of disease-linked clones within matched ankylosing spondylitis synovial fluid. A subset of motif variants has previously been described in the synovial fluid and blood of reactive arthritis. A TCR beta motif made of about 8 highly homologous variants seemed typical of ankylosing spondylitis blood.

TCRdb ran MiXCR on the 5' RACE reads and lists one entry per CDR3 protein. The data show approximately 140,000 distinct CDR3 sequences, around two fifths seen once. After removal of 4 bases from V and 0 bases from J, the junction contained 10 bases not matched to a gene. The CDR3 spans 17 residues. Germline CDR1 reads MNHEY; CDR2 reads SVGEGT. The chain is built from TRBV6-2 or TRBV6-3 and TRBJ2-3, with 7 bases that match TRBD2. The sequenced sample was synovial fluid, either unsorted or a sorted T cell fraction (not recorded which). The sequence came from a male donor with ankylosing spondylitis. The CDR3 protein is CASSWGLLEPSTDTQYF. The CDR3 DNA is TGTGCCAGCAGTTGGGGACTACTGGAGCCTAGCACAGATACGCAGTATTTT.